The source of this T cell receptor (beta chain) is a study of blood T cell repertoires in COVID-19. Study as a whole: Samples came from the United States, Italy and Spain, spanning acute and convalescent COVID-19. T cells, B-cell-depleted T cells, or PBMCs supplied cDNA or gDNA.

In the study's own analysis: Estimation of nucleated cell counts relied on the amplification of reference gene primers. Method: immunoSEQ multiplex PCR; TCRdb's copy keeps in-frame clones and lacks some. V and J calls and clone size are as listed in that table; D and trimming were resolved from the DNA. The table has roughly 70,000 clones, about 90% seen once. Sequencing was done on a sample of peripheral blood. This clonotype originated in a man aged 55-75 years with acute or convalescent COVID-19.

Here the CDR3 DNA reads TGTGCCAGCAGCGTGGGACAGGGGGCATTTTCACCCCTCCACTTT. Protein product: CASSVGQGAFSPLHF. J is TRBJ1-6 and V is TRBV9; 12 positions agree with TRBD1. Germline CDR1 and CDR2: SGDLS and YYNGEE. The ends lost 2 bases at V and 9 bases at J; junction bases unmatched: 3. The CDR3 totals 15 residues.